Listed below are T cell receptor beta chains from one sample, sequenced in a study of radiotherapy plus CTLA-4 blockade in lung cancer. Produced via immunoSEQ multiplex PCR; TCRdb's table is partial and in-frame only. The data hold about 85,000 clones, with roughly 86% observed a single time. This material consisted of peripheral blood, taken from a patient treated with radiotherapy plus ipilimumab. The source is a human donor with non-small cell lung cancer who had a partial response to radiotherapy plus ipilimumab. Each CDR3 is given with its conserved first and last residue. D genes are given only for firm matches. Not every row has a clone size; where given, it reads once, few, many or a size class.

>NA|NA|TRBV30|TRBJ1-1
CAWSWTTRGEAFF
TGTGCCTGGAGTTGGACGACTAGAGGTGAAGCTTTCTTT
>NA|TRBD1|TRBV28|TRBJ2-2
CASGGTGGTTGELFF
TGTGCCAGCGGGGGGACAGGGGGAACCACCGGGGAGCTGTTTTTT
>NA|NA|TRBV19|TRBJ1-3
CASSVSPGNTIYF
TGTGCCAGTAGTGTCTCCCCTGGAAACACCATATATTTT
>NA|NA|TRBV21-1|TRBJ2-2
CASGSGQGTGELFF
TGTGCCAGTGGGAGTGGACAGGGAACCGGGGAGCTGTTTTTT
>NA|NA|TRBV7-2|TRBJ2-1
CASSSVARSYNEQFF
TGTGCCAGCAGCTCGGTAGCGCGCTCCTACAATGAGCAGTTCTTC
>NA|NA|TRBV4-1|TRBJ2-7
CASSQSYEGAPYEQYF
TGCGCCAGCAGCCAGAGTTACGAAGGGGCCCCCTACGAGCAGTACTTC
>once|NA|TRBV7-9|TRBJ2-3
CASSFQDEYTQYF
TGTGCCAGCAGCTTCCAGGATGAGTATACGCAGTATTTT
>NA|NA|TRBV10-3|TRBJ1-1
CAISESQGHTEAFF
TGTGCCATCAGTGAGTCTCAGGGGCACACTGAAGCTTTCTTT
>NA|TRBD1|TRBV2|TRBJ2-3
CASTGTGVWGASTDTQYF
TGTGCCAGCACCGGGACAGGGGTCTGGGGAGCTAGCACAGATACGCAGTATTTT
>NA|NA|TRBV4-3|TRBJ2-1
CASSRAGSLNEQFF
TGCGCCAGCAGCCGAGCCGGGAGCCTTAATGAGCAGTTCTTC
>few|TRBD1|TRBV6-6|TRBJ1-3
CASRGQGDAGNTIYF
TGTGCCAGCAGAGGACAGGGAGACGCTGGAAACACCATATATTTT
>NA|NA|TRBV6-1|TRBJ1-4
CASSDETGPWGEKLFF
TGTGCCAGCAGTGATGAAACAGGGCCGTGGGGTGAAAAACTGTTTTTT
>NA|TRBD2|TRBV11-2|TRBJ2-1
CASTLGASGRDEQFF
TGTGCCAGCACCTTAGGGGCTAGCGGGAGAGATGAGCAGTTCTTC
>NA|TRBD2|TRBV7-6|TRBJ2-1
CASSPLATSGIYNEQFF
TGTGCCAGCAGCCCTTTGGCGACTAGCGGGATTTACAATGAGCAGTTCTTC
>NA|NA|TRBV7-6|TRBJ2-3
CASSPRQGTDTQYF
TGTGCCAGCAGCCCCCGACAGGGCACAGATACGCAGTATTTT
>NA|NA|TRBV14|TRBJ2-7
CASSQAWTKQYF
TGTGCCAGCAGCCAAGCCTGGACTAAGCAGTACTTC